This is a list of T cell receptor beta chains from one sample in a study of shared T cell receptors in the human thymus. The protocol was immunoSEQ multiplex PCR, while the TCRdb copy is restricted to in-frame clones and leaves out a portion. The top ten hold about 0.02% of the sample, which has around 340,000 clones, just under 95% seen once. The sequenced sample was thymocytes. Receptors originate from a human donor. Both conserved end residues are part of each CDR3. A D gene is named only where the DNA matches it firmly. Only some rows state a clone size, as once, few, many or a class for expanded clones.

TRBD2	TRBV28	TRBJ2-1	NA	CASSTSGRAPHEQFF	TGTGCCAGCAGCACTAGCGGGAGGGCCCCCCATGAGCAGTTCTTC
TRBD2	TRBV4-2	TRBJ2-1	NA	CASSQARTSGKNEQFF	TGTGCCAGCAGCCAAGCCCGGACTAGCGGGAAGAATGAGCAGTTCTTC
NA	TRBV5-1	TRBJ1-4	NA	CASSSLDTCATNEKLFF	TGCGCCAGCAGCTCATTGGATACCTGTGCAACTAATGAAAAACTGTTTTTT
TRBD2	TRBV6-7	TRBJ2-7	NA	CASRSGVYSYEQYF	TGTGCCAGCAGAAGCGGGGTGTACTCCTACGAGCAGTACTTC
TRBD1	TRBV28	TRBJ1-3	NA	CASSFSAGQVSGNTIYF	TGTGCCAGCAGTTTCTCGGCGGGACAGGTCTCTGGAAACACCATATATTTT
TRBD2	TRBV6-5	TRBJ2-3	NA	CASSYRLAMDTQYF	TGTGCCAGCAGTTACCGACTAGCGATGGATACGCAGTATTTT
TRBD1	TRBV29-1	TRBJ2-1	NA	CSVEWGGDRVYNEQFF	TGCAGCGTCGAGTGGGGGGGGGACAGGGTGTACAATGAGCAGTTCTTC
NA	TRBV6-5	TRBJ2-7	NA	CASSYLGGRTPYEQYF	TGTGCCAGCAGTTACCTGGGGGGAAGGACGCCCTACGAGCAGTACTTC
NA	TRBV7-9	TRBJ2-3	NA	CASSLPTAMGDSTDTQYF	TGTGCCAGCAGCTTACCCACGGCAATGGGGGACAGCACAGATACGCAGTATTTT
NA	TRBV5-4	TRBJ1-1	NA	CASKQSGNTEAFF	TGTGCCAGCAAGCAAAGTGGGAACACTGAAGCTTTCTTT
NA	TRBV5-1	TRBJ1-4	NA	CASSLAGGLTNEKLFF	TGCGCCAGCAGCTTGGCCGGAGGGCTAACTAATGAAAAACTGTTTTTT
NA	TRBV4-2	TRBJ2-4	NA	CASSQDSSARLRAKNIQYF	TGTGCCAGCAGCCAGGACAGTTCGGCTCGGCTCCGGGCCAAAAACATTCAGTACTTC
TRBD2	TRBV18	TRBJ2-7	NA	CASSSSSGSYEQYF	TGTGCCAGCTCATCTTCTAGCGGCTCCTACGAGCAGTACTTC
NA	TRBV29-1	TRBJ1-3	NA	CSVGGGGGGNTIYF	TGCAGCGTTGGCGGAGGGGGAGGAGGAAACACCATATATTTT
NA	TRBV6-5	TRBJ2-3	NA	CASSYGGNIADTQYF	TGTGCCAGCAGTTACGGGGGGAACATAGCAGATACGCAGTATTTT
NA	TRBV9	TRBJ2-3	NA	CASSPGGGQGACTNTQYF	TGTGCCAGCAGCCCCGGGGGGGGTCAGGGGGCATGCACGAATACGCAGTATTTT
TRBD2	TRBV5-6	TRBJ2-1	once	CASSHPGLAGVYSYNEQFF	TGTGCCAGCAGCCACCCGGGACTAGCGGGAGTCTACTCCTACAATGAGCAGTTCTTC
NA	TRBV10-1	TRBJ1-5	NA	CASSESPVLGGNQPQHF	TGCGCCAGCAGTGAGTCTCCGGTCCTGGGGGGCAATCAGCCCCAGCATTTT
NA	TRBV6-6	TRBJ1-2	NA	CASIGRKGYTF	TGTGCCAGCATCGGACGGAAGGGCTACACCTTC
NA	TRBV28	TRBJ1-5	NA	CASSMNQPQHF	TGTGCCAGCAGTATGAATCAGCCCCAGCATTTT
NA	TRBV21-1	TRBJ2-1	NA	CASHRLAGAYNEQFF	TGTGCCAGCCACCGCCTAGCGGGTGCCTACAATGAGCAGTTCTTC
NA	TRBV28	TRBJ2-5	NA	CASNAGEGLETQYF	TGTGCCAGCAACGCCGGCGAGGGCCTCGAGACCCAGTACTTC
NA	TRBV27	TRBJ1-1	NA	CASSLSGLRRGRNTEAFF	TGTGCCAGCAGTTTATCGGGCCTCCGAAGGGGGAGGAACACTGAAGCTTTCTTT
NA	TRBV6-1	TRBJ1-1	NA	CASSEHRTNTEAFF	TGTGCCAGCAGTGAACACAGGACGAACACTGAAGCTTTCTTT
TRBD2	TRBV6-4	TRBJ2-1	NA	CASSRHTAGGGNEQFF	TGTGCCAGCAGCCGTCATACAGCGGGGGGCGGCAATGAGCAGTTCTTC
NA	TRBV20-1	TRBJ2-3	NA	CSASDTQYF	TGCAGTGCTTCCGATACGCAGTATTTT
NA	TRBV4-3	TRBJ2-5	NA	CASSASFRGFREETQYF	TGCGCCAGCAGCGCTAGTTTCAGAGGATTTAGGGAAGAGACCCAGTACTTC
NA	TRBV19	TRBJ1-5	NA	CASSIGGTPSNQPQHF	TGTGCCAGTAGTATAGGCGGGACACCAAGCAATCAGCCCCAGCATTTT
TRBD2	TRBV7-8	TRBJ2-7	NA	CASSLARLAGGWHEQYF	TGTGCCAGCAGCTTAGCACGACTAGCGGGAGGATGGCACGAGCAGTACTTC